This entry concerns a single T cell receptor beta chain. The data were taken from a study of T cells in Graves' hyperthyroidism and ophthalmopathy. It was RNA transcripts that yielded the amplified TCR beta CDR3 regions. The HTBI set primed first-round TCR CDR3 RT-PCR. TCRdb re-analysed the multiplex PCR reads in MiXCR, keeping a single row per CDR3 protein. The table records a few hundred thousand distinct CDR3 sequences, more than 15% of them present only once. This TCR derives from a woman in her thirties or forties with Graves' ophthalmopathy. Sequencing input: blood.

CDR3 protein: CASSYSPGFTNYGYTF. The CDR3 DNA reads TGTGCCAGCAGTTACTCCCCCGGCTTCACTAACTATGGCTACACCTTC. This chain joins TRBV6-2 or TRBV6-3 and TRBJ1-2; D unresolved. V lost 0 bases and J lost 0, with 11 bases in between. Germline CDR1 is MNHEY and CDR2 is SVGEGT. CDR3 size: 16 residues.